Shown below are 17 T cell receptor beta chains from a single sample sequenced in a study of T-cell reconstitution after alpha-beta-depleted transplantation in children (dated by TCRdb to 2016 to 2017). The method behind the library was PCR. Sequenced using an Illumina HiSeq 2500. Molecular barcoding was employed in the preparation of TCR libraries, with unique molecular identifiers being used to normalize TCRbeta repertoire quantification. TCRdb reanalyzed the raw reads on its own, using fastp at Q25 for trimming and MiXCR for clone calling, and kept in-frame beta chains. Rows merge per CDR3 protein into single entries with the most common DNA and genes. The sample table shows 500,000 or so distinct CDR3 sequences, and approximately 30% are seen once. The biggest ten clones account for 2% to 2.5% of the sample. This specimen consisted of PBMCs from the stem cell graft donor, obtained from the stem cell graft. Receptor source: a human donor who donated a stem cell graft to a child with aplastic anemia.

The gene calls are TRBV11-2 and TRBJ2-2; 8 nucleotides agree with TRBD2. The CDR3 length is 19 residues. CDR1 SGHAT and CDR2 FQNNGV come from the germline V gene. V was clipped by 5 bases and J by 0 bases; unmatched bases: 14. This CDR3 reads CASSLMWAGGSTNTGELFF. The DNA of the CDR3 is TGTGCCAGCAGCCTCATGTGGGCGGGAGGCTCTACGAACACCGGGGAGCTGTTTTTT.

The CDR3 bases are TGCAGCGTCGGATATGATGGGGCCCATGGCTACACCTTC. Protein product: CSVGYDGAHGYTF. The genes are TRBV29-1 and TRBJ1-2, with D maybe TRBD1 (5 bases). V was shortened by 6 bases and J by 6 bases, with 17 bases between the two germline ends. CDR3 length: 13 amino acids. Germline V gene data show CDR1 as SQVTM and CDR2 as ANQGSEA.

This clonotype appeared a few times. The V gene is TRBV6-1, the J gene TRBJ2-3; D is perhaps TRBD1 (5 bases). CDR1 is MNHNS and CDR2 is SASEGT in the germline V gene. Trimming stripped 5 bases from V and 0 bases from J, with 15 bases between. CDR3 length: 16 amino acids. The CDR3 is CASSQVGLPSTDTQYF. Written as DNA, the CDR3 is TGTGCCAGCAGTCAGGTGGGGCTACCCAGCACAGATACGCAGTATTTT.

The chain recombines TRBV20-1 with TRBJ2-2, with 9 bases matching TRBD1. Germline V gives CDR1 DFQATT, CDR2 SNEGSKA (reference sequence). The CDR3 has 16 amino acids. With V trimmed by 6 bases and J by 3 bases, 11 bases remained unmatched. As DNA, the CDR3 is TGCAGTGCCACCACGTTCGGACAGGGGCACACCGGGGAGCTGTTTTTT. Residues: CSATTFGQGHTGELFF.

CDR3 amino acids: CASSTRDGPTLDEQFF. The DNA for the CDR3 is TGTGCCAGTAGTACCAGGGACGGCCCGACCTTGGATGAGCAGTTCTTC. This sequence joins TRBV19 and TRBJ2-1, with D perhaps given as TRBD1 or TRBD2 (5 bases each). Trimming took 4 bases from V and 8 from J, leaving 21 bases between them. Germline V gene sequence: CDR1 LNHDA, CDR2 SQIVND (reference sequence). The CDR3 loop spans 16 amino acids. The full variable domain, its missing parts supplied by reference TRBV19 and TRBJ2-1, is DGGITQSPKYLFRKEGQNVTLSCEQNLNHDAMYWYRQDPGQGLRLIYYSQIVNDFQKGDIAEGYSVSREKKESFPLTVTSAQKNPTAFYLCASSTRDGPTLDEQFFGPGTRLTVL.

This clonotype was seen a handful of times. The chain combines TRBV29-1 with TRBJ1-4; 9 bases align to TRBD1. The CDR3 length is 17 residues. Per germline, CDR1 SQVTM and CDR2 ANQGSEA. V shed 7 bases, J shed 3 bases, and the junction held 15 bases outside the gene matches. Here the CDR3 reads CSARSGQGNEANEKLFF. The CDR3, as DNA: TGCAGCGCACGGTCGGGACAGGGAAACGAAGCTAATGAAAAACTGTTTTTT.

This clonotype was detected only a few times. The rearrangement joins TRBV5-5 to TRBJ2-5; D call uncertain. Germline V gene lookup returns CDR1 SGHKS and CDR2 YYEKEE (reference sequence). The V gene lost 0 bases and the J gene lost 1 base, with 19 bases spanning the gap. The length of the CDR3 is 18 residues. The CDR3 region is CASSLALSGNPAQETQYF. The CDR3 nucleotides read TGTGCCAGCAGCTTGGCCCTGAGTGGGAATCCGGCCCAAGAGACCCAGTACTTC.

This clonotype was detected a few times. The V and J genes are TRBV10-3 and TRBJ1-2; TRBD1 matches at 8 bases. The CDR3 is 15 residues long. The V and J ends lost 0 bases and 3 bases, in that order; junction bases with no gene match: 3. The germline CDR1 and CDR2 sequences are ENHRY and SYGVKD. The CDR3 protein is CAISESLGQDYGYTF. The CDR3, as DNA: TGTGCCATCAGTGAGTCTTTGGGACAGGACTATGGCTACACCTTC.

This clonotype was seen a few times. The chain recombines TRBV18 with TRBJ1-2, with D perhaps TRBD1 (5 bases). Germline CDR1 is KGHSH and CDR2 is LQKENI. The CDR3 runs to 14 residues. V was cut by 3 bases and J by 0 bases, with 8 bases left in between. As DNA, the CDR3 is TGTGCCAGCTCACCCATGACAGCTAACTATGGCTACACCTTC. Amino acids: CASSPMTANYGYTF.

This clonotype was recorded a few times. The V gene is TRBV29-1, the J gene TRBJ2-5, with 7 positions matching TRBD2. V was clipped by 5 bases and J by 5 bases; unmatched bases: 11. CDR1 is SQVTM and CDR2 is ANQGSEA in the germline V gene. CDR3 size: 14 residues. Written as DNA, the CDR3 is TGCAGCGTTCCCCGTCGGGGGAGGGATGAGACCCAGTACTTC. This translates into CSVPRRGRDETQYF.

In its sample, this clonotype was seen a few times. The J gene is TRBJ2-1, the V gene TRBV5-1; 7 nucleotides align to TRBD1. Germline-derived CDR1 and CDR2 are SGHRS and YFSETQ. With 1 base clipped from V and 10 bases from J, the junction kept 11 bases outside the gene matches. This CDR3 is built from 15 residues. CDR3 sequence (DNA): TGCGCCAGCAGCTTGAATACAGGGGAGCGTAGGGAGCAGTTCTTC. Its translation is CASSLNTGERREQFF.

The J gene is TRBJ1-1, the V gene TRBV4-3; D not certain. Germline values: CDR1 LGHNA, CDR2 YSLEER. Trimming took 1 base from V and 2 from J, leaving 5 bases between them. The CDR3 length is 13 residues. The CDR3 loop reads CASSQGINTEAFF. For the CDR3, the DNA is TGCGCCAGCAGCCAAGGGATCAACACTGAAGCTTTCTTT.

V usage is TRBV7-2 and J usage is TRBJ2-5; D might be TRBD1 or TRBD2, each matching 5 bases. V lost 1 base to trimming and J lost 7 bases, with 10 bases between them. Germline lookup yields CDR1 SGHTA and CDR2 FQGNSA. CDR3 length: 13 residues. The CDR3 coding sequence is TGTGCCAGCAGCTTAGGGGGTGGGACGACCCAGTACTTC. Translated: CASSLGGGTTQYF.

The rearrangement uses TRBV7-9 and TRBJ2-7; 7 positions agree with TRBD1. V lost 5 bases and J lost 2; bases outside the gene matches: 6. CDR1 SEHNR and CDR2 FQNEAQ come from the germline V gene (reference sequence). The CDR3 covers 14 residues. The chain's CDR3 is CASSPDRSTYEQYV. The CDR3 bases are TGTGCCAGCAGCCCGGACAGGTCGACCTACGAGCAGTACGTC.

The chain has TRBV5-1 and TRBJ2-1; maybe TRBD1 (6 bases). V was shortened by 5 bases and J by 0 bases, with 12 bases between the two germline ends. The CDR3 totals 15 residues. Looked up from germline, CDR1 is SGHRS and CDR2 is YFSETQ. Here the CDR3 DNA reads TGCGCCAGCAGGCCCCAGGGGAGCTCCTACAATGAGCAGTTCTTC. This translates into CASRPQGSSYNEQFF.

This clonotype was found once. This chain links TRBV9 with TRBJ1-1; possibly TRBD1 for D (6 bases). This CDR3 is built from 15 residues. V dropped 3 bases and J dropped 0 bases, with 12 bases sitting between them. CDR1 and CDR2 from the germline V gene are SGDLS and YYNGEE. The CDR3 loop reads CASSGLGGMNTEAFF. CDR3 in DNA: TGTGCCAGCAGCGGACTCGGGGGCATGAACACTGAAGCTTTCTTT.

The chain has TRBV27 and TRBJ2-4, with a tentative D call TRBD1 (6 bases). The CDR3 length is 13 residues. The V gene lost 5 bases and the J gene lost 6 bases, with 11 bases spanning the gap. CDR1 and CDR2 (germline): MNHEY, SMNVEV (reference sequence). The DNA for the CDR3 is TGTGCCAGCAGTCAGGGGCGAAGAAACATTCAGTACTTC. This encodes CASSQGRRNIQYF.